These 23 T cell receptor beta chains originate from one sample sequenced in a study of T-cell reconstitution after alpha-beta-depleted transplantation in children. Findings and caveats of the study: T-cell counts and diversity were attributed mostly to newly produced T cells one year after transplant.

Their specific antigens are unknown. The TCRbeta library incorporated unique molecular identifiers. TCRdb re-derived calls from the PCR reads in MiXCR, one entry per CDR3 protein. The sample lists around 300,000 distinct CDR3 sequences; approximately 7.3% were seen once. This material consisted of peripheral blood, taken 360 days after TCRalphabeta/CD19-depleted stem cell transplant. These receptors originate from a female patient aged 2-9 years who had a stem cell transplant for Fanconi anemia, so the T cells may come from the graft donor.

This clonotype was counted many times. The chain employs TRBV5-1 and TRBJ1-1; 11 nucleotides align to TRBD1. CDR3 size: 14 residues. CDR1 SGHRS and CDR2 YFSETQ come from the germline V gene. V lost 9 bases to trimming and J lost 5 bases; unmatched junction nucleotides: 9. The CDR3 spells CATRTGGFKTEAFF. DNA of the CDR3: TGCGCCACCCGGACAGGGGGCTTCAAAACTGAAGCTTTCTTT.

This clonotype was seen ten or more times. The rearrangement links TRBV28 to TRBJ2-3; 9 bases fit TRBD2. Germline trimming cut 4 bases from V and 2 bases from J; bases unmatched to any gene: 10. This CDR3 has 17 amino acids. Germline-derived CDR1 and CDR2 are MDHEN and SYDVKM. In DNA, the CDR3 is TGTGCCAGCAGTTATAGCGGGGGCAACACTCTCACAGATACGCAGTATTTT. Protein product: CASSYSGGNTLTDTQYF.

The V gene is TRBV6-5, the J gene TRBJ2-1, with TRBD2 as a possible D gene (6 bases). The ends were cut back, 0 bases at V and 4 bases at J, with 13 bases in the middle. This CDR3 contains 16 residues. Germline loops: CDR1 MNHEY, CDR2 SVGAGI. The CDR3 loop reads CASSYSFLGRYNEQFF. For the CDR3, the DNA is TGTGCCAGCAGTTACTCGTTTTTGGGGAGGTACAATGAGCAGTTCTTC.

This clonotype was detected ten times or more. The rearrangement uses TRBV18 and TRBJ2-7, with D unresolved. The CDR3 is 13 amino acids. The V gene lost 6 bases and the J gene lost 0 bases, with 9 bases spanning the gap. Germline CDR1 and CDR2: KGHSH and LQKENI. The CDR3 loop reads CASSSIPSYEQYF. The CDR3 nucleotides read TGTGCCAGCTCTTCGATTCCCTCCTACGAGCAGTACTTC.

There are many counts of this clonotype. J is TRBJ2-3 and V is TRBV10-3; D is undetermined. The CDR3 spans 13 residues. The germline CDR1 and CDR2 sequences are ENHRY and SYGVKD. V dropped 3 bases and J dropped 2 bases, with 6 bases sitting between them. The CDR3 sequence is CAISEQSTDTQYF. In nucleotides, the CDR3 is TGTGCCATCAGTGAACAGTCCACAGATACGCAGTATTTT.

In its sample, this clonotype was seen many times. The rearrangement uses TRBV12-3 or TRBV12-4 and TRBJ1-2; unclear D gene. V was cut by 7 bases and J by 8 bases, with 20 bases left in between. This CDR3 spans 14 amino acids. In DNA form, the CDR3 reads TGTGCCAGCAACCGGAGAGGGAACGTGGGAGGCTACACCTTC. Protein sequence: CASNRRGNVGGYTF.

The V gene is TRBV29-1, the J gene TRBJ2-3; TRBD1 matches 10 bases. The V segment lost 4 bases and the J segment 6 bases; nucleotides outside the gene matches: 1. This CDR3 comprises 12 residues. Germline V gene lookup returns CDR1 SQVTM and CDR2 ANQGSEA. CDR3 in DNA: TGCAGCGTTGGGACAGGGGGGGATACGCAGTATTTT. This codes for CSVGTGGDTQYF.

This clonotype appeared many times. This chain joins TRBV27 and TRBJ1-5; perhaps TRBD1 as D (5 bases). The CDR3 loop spans 14 amino acids. From germline, CDR1 is MNHEY and CDR2 SMNVEV (reference sequence). Trimming left V 8 bases short and J 7 bases short, with 18 bases between. CDR3 region: CASASPLQGQPQHF. The CDR3 nucleotides read TGTGCCAGCGCCTCACCTCTCCAGGGACAGCCCCAGCATTTT.

This clonotype was observed a handful of times. The gene calls are TRBV6-2 or TRBV6-3 and TRBJ1-1; possibly TRBD1 for D (6 bases). This CDR3 spans 12 amino acids. Trimming took 10 bases from V and 8 from J, leaving 17 bases between them. Germline lookup yields CDR1 MNHEY and CDR2 SVGEGT. The DNA of the CDR3 is TGTGCCACCAGGGACTGGGGGGCCGAAGCTTTCTTT. Its translation is CATRDWGAEAFF.

This clonotype was seen repeatedly, ten times or more. J is TRBJ1-2 and V is TRBV2; TRBD1 might be the D (5 bases). Germline V lookup: CDR1 SNHLY, CDR2 FYNNEI. V shed 4 bases and J shed 0 bases, with 15 bases lying between them. The CDR3 loop spans 16 amino acids. The CDR3 DNA reads TGTGCCAGCAGTGTGACAGCTCTAAGTGCTAACTATGGCTACACCTTC. Residues: CASSVTALSANYGYTF.

As for this clonotype: A much larger clone lies one base from this, so it may be a read error. The gene calls are TRBV27 and TRBJ2-2; D gene uncertain. Germline values: CDR1 MNHEY, CDR2 SMNVEV (reference sequence). Trimming stripped 4 bases from V and 2 bases from J, with 8 bases between. This CDR3 is 14 amino acids long. The CDR3 nucleotides read TGTGCCAGCAGTTCCGGATTCAACACCGGGGAGCTGTTTTTT. This sequence encodes CASSSGFNTGELFF.

This clonotype was seen a few times. The chain uses TRBV6-2 or TRBV6-3 and TRBJ2-5; 7 bases match TRBD1. This CDR3 spans 16 amino acids. V dropped 4 bases and J dropped 0; count of bases not matched to a gene: 8. Germline lookup yields CDR1 MNHEY and CDR2 SVGEGT. This chain's CDR3 is CASSSPGQWYQETQYF. CDR3 bases: TGTGCCAGCAGTTCCCCGGGACAGTGGTACCAAGAGACCCAGTACTTC.

This clonotype was found many times. The J gene is TRBJ2-1, the V gene TRBV27; 7 bases are shared with TRBD2. The CDR3 contains 11 residues. From germline, CDR1 is MNHEY and CDR2 SMNVEV (reference sequence). Trimming cost V 3 bases and J 12 bases; bases outside gene matches: 2. The CDR3 region has the DNA TGTGCCAGCAGTTTTGGACTAGTGCAGTTCTTC. The encoded protein is CASSFGLVQFF.

The sample holds a few counts of this clonotype. The gene calls are TRBV20-1 and TRBJ1-1, with 8 bases matching TRBD1. There are 15 residues in the CDR3. Germline CDR1 is DFQATT and CDR2 is SNEGSKA (reference sequence). Trimming removed 7 bases from V and 3 bases from J; junction bases left unmatched: 13. This CDR3 is CSVGPTQGADTEAFF. CDR3 sequence (DNA): TGCAGTGTAGGGCCCACCCAGGGGGCGGACACTGAAGCTTTCTTT.

Ten or more counts support this clonotype. This CDR3 reads CASSSGQASNKPANYNEQFF. CDR3 nucleotides: TGTGCCAGCAGTTCTGGACAGGCATCGAATAAACCTGCAAACTACAATGAGCAGTTCTTC. The J gene is TRBJ2-1, the V gene TRBV28, with TRBD1 identical over 7 bases. Per germline, CDR1 MDHEN and CDR2 SYDVKM. The CDR3 is 20 residues long. With 4 bases clipped from V and 3 bases from J, the junction kept 21 bases outside the gene matches.

This clonotype was picked up a small number of times. Just one base apart from a much larger clone, this may be a read error. The rearrangement links TRBV2 to TRBJ1-2, with TRBD1 as a possible D gene (5 bases). The germline V and J ends were trimmed by 3 bases and 3 bases, with 8 bases remaining between them. Germline values: CDR1 SNHLY, CDR2 FYNNEI. This CDR3 is built from 13 residues. CDR3 amino acids: CASSEQGYYGYTF. The CDR3 DNA is TGTGCCAGCAGTGAGCAGGGCTACTATGGCTACACCTTC.

The chain links TRBV10-3 to TRBJ2-7, with D hard to call. CDR1 and CDR2 (germline): ENHRY, SYGVKD. This CDR3 has 16 residues. V lost 2 bases and J 2 bases, leaving 16 bases between the germline ends. For the CDR3, the DNA is TGTGCCATCAGTGAGGGTGGGCACAGTGGCGCCTACGAGCAGTACTTC. This translates into CAISEGGHSGAYEQYF.

The rearrangement uses TRBV11-2 and TRBJ1-1; 7 bases map to TRBD1. Germline CDR1 and CDR2: SGHAT and FQNNGV. This CDR3 spans 15 amino acids. The V segment lost 6 bases and the J segment 0 bases; nucleotides outside the gene matches: 7. The CDR3 nucleotides read TGTGCCAGCAGGCACATCAGGGGGATGAACACTGAAGCTTTCTTT. Protein: CASRHIRGMNTEAFF. The entire variable domain, with the rest obtained from reference TRBV11-2 and TRBJ1-1, is as follows: EAGVAQSPRYKIIEKRQSVAFWCNPISGHATLYWYQQILGQGPKLLIQFQNNGVVDDSQLPKDRFSAERLKGVDSTLKIQPAKLEDSAVYLCASRHIRGMNTEAFFGQGTRLTVV.

This clonotype was seen at least ten times. The chain links TRBV11-2 to TRBJ1-3; TRBD1 matches at 7 bases. The V segment lost 5 bases and the J segment 6 bases; nucleotides outside the gene matches: 7. CDR3 size: 14 residues. Germline CDR1 is SGHAT and CDR2 is FQNNGV. As DNA, the CDR3 is TGTGCCAGCAGCCAGGGACAGCCAGAAAACACCATATATTTT. It encodes CASSQGQPENTIYF.

This clonotype came up many times. The genes are TRBV5-1 and TRBJ2-7; 9 positions agree with TRBD1. J lost 4 bases, V lost 4 bases, and 6 bases had no gene match. CDR1 is SGHRS, CDR2 YFSETQ, per germline. The CDR3 runs 14 residues. The CDR3 loop reads CASSPRQGEYEQYF. CDR3 DNA sequence: TGCGCCAGCAGCCCGCGACAGGGGGAGTACGAGCAGTACTTC.

This clonotype was counted at least ten times. The chain links TRBV29-1 to TRBJ1-2; 7 positions match TRBD1. The germline V gene encodes CDR1 SQVTM and CDR2 ANQGSEA. J lost 8 bases, V lost 6 bases, and 6 bases had no gene match. The CDR3 contains 11 residues. The CDR3 sequence: CSVEQGNGYTF. The CDR3 nucleotides read TGCAGCGTCGAACAGGGGAACGGCTACACCTTC.

This clonotype appeared many times. This sequence joins TRBV12-3 or TRBV12-4 and TRBJ1-2; 7 positions match TRBD1. This CDR3 comprises 13 residues. The ends lost 6 bases at V and 6 bases at J; junction bases unmatched: 7. The CDR3 reads CASSQTGVDGYTF. In DNA form, the CDR3 reads TGTGCCAGCAGCCAAACAGGGGTCGATGGCTACACCTTC.

This chain links TRBV9 with TRBJ2-3; the D gene is possibly TRBD2 (5 bases). Per the germline V gene, CDR1 is SGDLS and CDR2 is YYNGEE. V gave up 0 bases and J gave up 3 bases, with 11 bases separating them. This CDR3 comprises 15 residues. The CDR3 is CASSVATVATDTQYF. Here the CDR3 DNA reads TGTGCCAGCAGCGTAGCTACGGTAGCGACAGATACGCAGTATTTT. The entire variable domain, with the rest obtained from reference TRBV9 and TRBJ2-3, is as follows: DSGVTQTPKHLITATGQRVTLRCSPRSGDLSVYWYQQSLDQGLQFLIQYYNGEERAKGNILERFSAQQFPDLHSELNLSSLELGDSALYFCASSVATVATDTQYFGPGTRLTVL.